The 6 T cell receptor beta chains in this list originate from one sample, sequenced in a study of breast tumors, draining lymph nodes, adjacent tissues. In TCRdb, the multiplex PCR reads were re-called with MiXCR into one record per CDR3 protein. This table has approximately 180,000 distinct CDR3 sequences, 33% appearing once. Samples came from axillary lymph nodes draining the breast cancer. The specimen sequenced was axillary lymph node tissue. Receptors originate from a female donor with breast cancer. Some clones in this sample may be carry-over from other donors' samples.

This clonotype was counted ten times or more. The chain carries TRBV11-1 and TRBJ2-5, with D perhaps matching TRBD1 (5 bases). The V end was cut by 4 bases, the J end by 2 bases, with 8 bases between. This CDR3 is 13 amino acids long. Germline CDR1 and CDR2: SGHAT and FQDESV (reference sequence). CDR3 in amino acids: CASSWTTQETQYF. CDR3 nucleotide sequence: TGTGCCAGCAGCTGGACAACACAAGAGACCCAGTACTTC.

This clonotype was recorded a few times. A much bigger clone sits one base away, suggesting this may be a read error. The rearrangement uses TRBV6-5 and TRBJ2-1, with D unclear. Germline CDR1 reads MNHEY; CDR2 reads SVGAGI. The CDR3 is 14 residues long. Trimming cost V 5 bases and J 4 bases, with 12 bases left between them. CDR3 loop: CASSPQTTYNEQFF. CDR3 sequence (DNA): TGTGCCAGCAGTCCGCAGACCACGTACAATGAGCAGTTCTTC.

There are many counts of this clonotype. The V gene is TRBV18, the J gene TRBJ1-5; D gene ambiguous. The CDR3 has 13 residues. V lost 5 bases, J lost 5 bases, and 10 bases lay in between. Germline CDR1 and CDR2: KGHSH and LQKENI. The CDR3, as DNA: TGTGCCAGCTCAATAAAAACGGATCAGCCCCAGCATTTT. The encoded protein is CASSIKTDQPQHF. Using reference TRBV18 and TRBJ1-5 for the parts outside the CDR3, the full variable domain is NAGVMQNPRHLVRRRGQEARLRCSPMKGHSHVYWYRQLPEEGLKFMVYLQKENIIDESGMPKERFSAEFPKEGPSILRIQQVVRGDSAAYFCASSIKTDQPQHFGDGTRLSIL.

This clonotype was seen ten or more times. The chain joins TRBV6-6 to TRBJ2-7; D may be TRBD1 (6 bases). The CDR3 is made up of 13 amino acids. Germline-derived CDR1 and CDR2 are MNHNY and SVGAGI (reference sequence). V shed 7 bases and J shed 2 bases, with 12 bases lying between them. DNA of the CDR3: TGTGCCAGCAAGGCCGGACAGACCTACGAGCAGTACTTC. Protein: CASKAGQTYEQYF.

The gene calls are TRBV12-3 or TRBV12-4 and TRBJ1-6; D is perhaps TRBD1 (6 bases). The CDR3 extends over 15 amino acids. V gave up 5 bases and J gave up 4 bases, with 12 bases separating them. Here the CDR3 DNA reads TGTGCCAGCAGTAGAGGGGGGGCTTATAATTCACCCCTCCACTTT. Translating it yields CASSRGGAYNSPLHF.

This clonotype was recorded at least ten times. CDR3 coding DNA: TGTGCCAGCAGTACGACAGGGGGCTGGACTGAAGCTTTCTTT. It specifies CASSTTGGWTEAFF. J is TRBJ1-1 and V is TRBV25-1; the match to TRBD1 covers 10 bases. CDR3 length equals 14 residues. Trimming removed 5 bases from V and 5 bases from J; junction bases left unmatched: 5. Germline V gene lookup returns CDR1 MGHDK and CDR2 SYGVNS.